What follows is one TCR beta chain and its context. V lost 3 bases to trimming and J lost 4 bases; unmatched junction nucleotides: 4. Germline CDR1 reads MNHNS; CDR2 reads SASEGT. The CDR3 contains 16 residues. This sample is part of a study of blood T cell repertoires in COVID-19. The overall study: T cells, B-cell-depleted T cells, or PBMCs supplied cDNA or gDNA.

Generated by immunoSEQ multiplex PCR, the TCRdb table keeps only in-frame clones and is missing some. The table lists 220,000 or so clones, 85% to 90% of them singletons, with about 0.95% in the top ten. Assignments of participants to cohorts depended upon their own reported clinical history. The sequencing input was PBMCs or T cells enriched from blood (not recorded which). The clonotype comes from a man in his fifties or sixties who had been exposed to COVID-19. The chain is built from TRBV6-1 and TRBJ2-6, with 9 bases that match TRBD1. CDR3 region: CASSDDRGAGANVLTF. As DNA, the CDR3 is TGTGCCAGCAGTGATGACAGGGGGGCCGGGGCCAACGTCCTGACTTTC.